This is a list of T cell receptor beta chains from one sample in a study of identical twins. TCRdb fed the 5' RACE reads into MiXCR, producing one record per CDR3 protein. The table records fewer than 800,000 distinct CDR3 sequences, under 8.5% of them present only once. These data were also reused for a study on yellow fever vaccine responses in identical twins.

Sequencing was carried out using PBMCs. These TCRs come from a woman younger than 30 in good health. CDR3s include the opening cysteine and the closing phenylalanine or tryptophan. D genes are given only for firm matches. Size is omitted from some rows. Given values are once, few, many or a class for expanded clones.

V	D	J	size	CDR3	DNA
TRBV12-3/TRBV12-4	NA	TRBJ2-5	NA	CASSYYQGRDQETQYF	TGTGCCAGCAGCTACTATCAGGGAAGGGACCAAGAGACCCAGTACTTC
TRBV20-1	TRBD2	TRBJ2-1	many	CSAPTWREDYNEQFF	TGCAGTGCCCCCACCTGGCGGGAGGACTACAATGAGCAGTTCTTC
TRBV7-2	NA	TRBJ2-2	few	CASSLDPAGELFF	TGTGCCAGCAGCTTAGACCCCGCCGGGGAGCTGTTTTTT
TRBV20-1	NA	TRBJ2-3	NA	CSARGGRSTNTQYF	TGCAGTGCTAGAGGGGGACGAAGCACAAATACGCAGTATTTT
TRBV20-1	NA	TRBJ2-3	few	CSATGAGAGDTQYF	TGCAGTGCTACCGGGGCGGGGGCGGGAGATACGCAGTATTTT
TRBV5-1	TRBD2	TRBJ2-1	few	CASSLAVLAGGLGSYNEQFF	TGCGCCAGCAGCTTGGCCGTGTTAGCGGGGGGGCTAGGCTCCTACAATGAGCAGTTCTTC
TRBV12-3/TRBV12-4	NA	TRBJ2-7	NA	CASSLATATIEQYF	TGTGCCAGCAGTTTAGCGACAGCTACGATCGAGCAGTACTTC
TRBV6-2/TRBV6-3	TRBD2	TRBJ2-7	few	CASSNTAGGPIEQYF	TGTGCCAGCAGTAACACAGCGGGAGGGCCGATCGAGCAGTACTTC
TRBV28	NA	TRBJ2-1	NA	CASSLSLPGVTYNEQFF	TGTGCCAGCAGTTTGTCCCTACCGGGAGTAACCTACAATGAGCAGTTCTTC
TRBV20-1	NA	TRBJ1-2	few	CSARRGGNYGYTF	TGCAGTGCTAGACGAGGCGGCAACTATGGCTACACCTTC